Listed here are 21 T cell receptor beta chains from one sample, sequenced in a study of blood T cell repertoires in COVID-19 (dated by TCRdb to the early 2020s). Library creation used the immunoSEQ multiplex PCR assay. TCRdb holds this immuneACCESS table with in-frame rearrangements only. Some clones are missing; in checked studies, unresolved V genes explain under half, and the rest has no known cause. For this sample the table gives a few hundred thousand clones, of which approximately 85% were detected only once. The ten largest clones add up to about 7% of the sample. Sequencing input: peripheral blood. All receptors derive from a human donor in a cohort sampled during active COVID-19.

This clone was counted a single time. The chain joins TRBV5-8 to TRBJ1-5; possibly TRBD1 for D (5 bases). This CDR3 spans 16 amino acids. The germline gives CDR1 SGHTS, CDR2 YDEGEE. V was clipped by 4 bases and J by 0 bases, with 14 bases between them. The CDR3 coding sequence is TGTGCCAGCAGCCCCCGGGACTTCTATAGCAATCAGCCCCAGCATTTT. Translating gives CASSPRDFYSNQPQHF.

The chain employs TRBV27 and TRBJ1-2; TRBD1 might be the D (6 bases). Germline V lookup: CDR1 MNHEY, CDR2 SMNVEV (reference sequence). V lost 6 bases and J lost 8, with 16 bases in between. CDR3 length: 13 residues. The CDR3 coding sequence is TGTGCCAGCAGCGGTGACAGGTCCATGGGCTACACCTTC. The encoded protein is CASSGDRSMGYTF.

The chain combines TRBV20-1 with TRBJ2-3, with 7 bases lining up with TRBD1. The V and J ends lost 3 bases and 2 bases, in that order; junction bases with no gene match: 5. This CDR3 is 14 amino acids long. From germline, CDR1 is DFQATT and CDR2 SNEGSKA (reference sequence). CDR3 residues: CSASHRGYTDTQYF. CDR3 coding DNA: TGCAGTGCTAGTCACAGGGGTTACACAGATACGCAGTATTTT.

This chain connects TRBV11-1 to TRBJ2-7, with TRBD2 matching over 8 bases. This CDR3 has 13 residues. Germline V gene lookup returns CDR1 SGHAT and CDR2 FQDESV (reference sequence). V trimming: 5 bases; J trimming: 7 bases; junction bases outside the gene matches: 7. In DNA, the CDR3 is TGTGCCAGCAGCGCACGGGGGGGCCAGGAGCAGTACTTC. Translation: CASSARGGQEQYF.

This clone was seen only a few times. This CDR3 reads CASSLEGRSTEAFF. Here the CDR3 DNA reads TGTGCCAGCAGCTTGGAGGGGAGGAGCACTGAAGCTTTCTTT. This chain joins TRBV5-6 and TRBJ1-1; perhaps TRBD1 as D (5 bases). V was pared by 0 bases and J by 4 bases, with 10 bases between. Germline loops: CDR1 SGHDT, CDR2 YYEEEE. This CDR3 is built from 14 residues.

This clone was picked up one time. The CDR3 region is CASSQLPGVYEQYF. The CDR3 coding sequence is TGTGCCAGCAGCCAATTACCGGGGGTTTACGAGCAGTACTTC. The genes are TRBV3-1 (or the pseudogene TRBV3-2) and TRBJ2-7, with D possibly matching TRBD2 (6 bases). This CDR3 is 14 amino acids long. Trimming stripped 2 bases from V and 4 bases from J, with 12 bases between. CDR1 is LGHDT, CDR2 YNNKEL, per germline (reference sequence).

This chain uses TRBV30 with TRBJ2-5, with 7 bases lining up with TRBD1. Per the germline V gene, CDR1 is GTSNPN and CDR2 is SVGIG (reference sequence). The J segment lost 2 bases and the V segment lost 3 bases, leaving 12 bases of the junction unmatched. This CDR3 region has 16 residues. The CDR3 loop reads CAWSSPPQGRQETQYF. DNA of the CDR3: TGTGCCTGGAGCTCACCCCCACAGGGGCGTCAAGAGACCCAGTACTTC.

The chain has TRBV7-3 and TRBJ1-2, with D possibly being TRBD1 (5 bases). Germline CDR1 SGHTA, CDR2 FQGTGA. V lost 1 base and J 2 bases, leaving 14 bases between the germline ends. CDR3 length: 16 residues. DNA for the CDR3: TGTGCCAGCAGCTTAAGGCCGGACAAAGAGAACTATGGCTACACCTTC. The encoded protein is CASSLRPDKENYGYTF.

Here the CDR3 DNA reads TGTGCCAGTAGTGCGACAGGGAAAGAGACCCAGTACTTC. Translation: CASSATGKETQYF. This chain uses TRBV19 with TRBJ2-5; TRBD1 agrees at 7 bases. CDR3 length: 13 amino acids. The germline V gene encodes CDR1 LNHDA and CDR2 SQIVND (reference sequence). V was clipped by 5 bases and J by 3 bases; unmatched bases: 3.

This clone was detected a few times. The gene calls are TRBV6-1 and TRBJ2-7, with 12 bases fitting TRBD2. V shed 1 base and J 5 bases; nucleotides not matched to a gene: 6. The CDR3 is 16 amino acids. From germline, CDR1 is MNHNS and CDR2 SASEGT. The CDR3 region has the DNA TGTGCCAGCAGTGAAGGAACTAGCGGGGGGAACGACGAGCAGTACTTC. Its protein product is CASSEGTSGGNDEQYF.

As DNA, the CDR3 is TGCGCCAGCAGCTTGACAACCAGCTCTGGAAACACCATATATTTT. This translates into CASSLTTSSGNTIYF. V gene TRBV5-1 combines with J gene TRBJ1-3, with D unresolved. The CDR3 contains 15 residues. Per germline, CDR1 SGHRS and CDR2 YFSETQ. V was pared by 1 base and J by 0 bases, with 8 bases between.

The chain couples TRBV30 to TRBJ2-1, with 7 bases aligning to TRBD1. Per germline, CDR1 GTSNPN and CDR2 SVGIG (reference sequence). This CDR3 spans 12 amino acids. Trimming removed 1 base from V and 8 bases from J; junction bases left unmatched: 2. CDR3 coding DNA: TGTGCCTGGAGTGGACAGGGTTATGAGCAGTTCTTC. The encoded protein is CAWSGQGYEQFF. Full variable domain (missing parts from reference TRBV30 and TRBJ2-1): SQTIHQWPATLVQPVGSPLSLECTVEGTSNPNLYWYRQAAGRGLQLLFYSVGIGQISSEVPQNLSASRPQDRQFILSSKKLLLSDSGFYLCAWSGQGYEQFFGPGTRLTVL.

Comment on this clone: In the same sample, other DNA sequences code for this CDR3. The chain joins TRBV5-1 to TRBJ1-1; 10 bases line up with TRBD1. V lost 3 bases and J lost 3; bases outside the gene matches: 2. The germline V gene has CDR1 SGHRS and CDR2 YFSETQ. CDR3 length: 14 residues. The CDR3 here is CASSSGQGYTEAFF. In DNA, the CDR3 is TGCGCCAGCAGCTCGGGACAGGGGTACACTGAAGCTTTCTTT.

The chain recombines TRBV19 with TRBJ2-1, with 7 bases that match TRBD2. Germline V gene lookup returns CDR1 LNHDA and CDR2 SQIVND (reference sequence). Losses at the gene ends were 7 bases for V and 6 bases for J; bases not matched to a gene: 9. The CDR3 has 14 amino acids. This CDR3 reads CASMGGELGNEQFF. The DNA for the CDR3 is TGTGCCAGTATGGGGGGGGAGTTGGGCAATGAGCAGTTCTTC. Combining the CDR3 with reference TRBV19 and TRBJ2-1 gives the whole variable domain DGGITQSPKYLFRKEGQNVTLSCEQNLNHDAMYWYRQDPGQGLRLIYYSQIVNDFQKGDIAEGYSVSREKKESFPLTVTSAQKNPTAFYLCASMGGELGNEQFFGPGTRLTVL.

This clone was recorded only once. The rearrangement joins TRBV4-2 to TRBJ1-2; D call uncertain. Trimming left V 0 bases short and J 0 bases short, with 8 bases between. CDR1 and CDR2 (germline): LGHNA, YNFKEQ. This CDR3 has 15 residues. The CDR3, as DNA: TGTGCCAGCAGCCAAGAAGGCGGAGCTAACTATGGCTACACCTTC. Translating it yields CASSQEGGANYGYTF.

This chain links TRBV4-1 with TRBJ2-3; tentative D call: TRBD2 (6 bases). CDR3 length equals 14 residues. CDR1 and CDR2 from the germline V gene are MGHRA and YSYEKL. V lost 4 bases to trimming and J lost 2 bases, with 10 bases between them. CDR3 in amino acids: CASSLAADTDTQYF. The DNA of the CDR3 is TGCGCCAGCAGCCTAGCGGCAGACACAGATACGCAGTATTTT.

The V gene is TRBV5-6, the J gene TRBJ1-1; 7 bases match TRBD1. The germline V gene encodes CDR1 SGHDT and CDR2 YYEEEE. The CDR3 totals 14 residues. V shed 6 bases and J 4 bases; nucleotides not matched to a gene: 9. CDR3 loop: CASIRQGGVTEAFF. The CDR3 coding sequence is TGTGCCAGCATCAGGCAGGGGGGCGTCACTGAAGCTTTCTTT.

The sample holds a few counts of this clone. The chain has TRBV30 and TRBJ1-5, with 7 bases lining up with TRBD1. This CDR3 has 15 residues. CDR1 and CDR2 (germline): GTSNPN, SVGIG (reference sequence). With 1 base clipped from V and 6 bases from J, the junction kept 9 bases outside the gene matches. The CDR3 loop reads CAWSDRGGVLQPQHF. The CDR3 DNA reads as TGTGCCTGGAGTGATAGAGGGGGCGTGCTTCAGCCCCAGCATTTT. Full variable domain (missing parts from reference TRBV30 and TRBJ1-5): SQTIHQWPATLVQPVGSPLSLECTVEGTSNPNLYWYRQAAGRGLQLLFYSVGIGQISSEVPQNLSASRPQDRQFILSSKKLLLSDSGFYLCAWSDRGGVLQPQHFGDGTRLSIL.

This clone has only one observation. V and J are TRBV9 and TRBJ2-2, with 7 bases lining up with TRBD1. CDR1 is SGDLS and CDR2 is YYNGEE in the germline V gene. The CDR3 runs 14 residues. V trimming: 3 bases; J trimming: 2 bases; junction bases outside the gene matches: 1. In DNA form, the CDR3 reads TGTGCCAGCAGCGGGACAGGTAACACCGGGGAGCTGTTTTTT. Amino acids: CASSGTGNTGELFF.

This clone appeared many times. This chain uses TRBV5-5 with TRBJ2-1; tentative D call: TRBD1 (6 bases). The germline V and J ends were trimmed by 0 bases and 8 bases, with 12 bases remaining between them. Germline V gene data show CDR1 as SGHKS and CDR2 as YYEKEE (reference sequence). The CDR3 has 14 residues. In DNA, the CDR3 is TGTGCCAGCAGCTTGGGGCAGGGGTGGGATGAGCAGTTCTTC. This gives the protein CASSLGQGWDEQFF.

The chain joins TRBV11-3 to TRBJ1-6; D is unclear. The germline V gene has CDR1 SGHNT and CDR2 YENEEA. The CDR3 length is 12 residues. V lost 4 bases to trimming and J lost 16 bases, with 14 bases between them. This CDR3 is CASSSPRGALHF. The CDR3 bases are TGTGCCAGCAGCTCCCCCCGAGGTGCTCTCCACTTT.